This T cell receptor beta chain was obtained from a study of T cells in Graves' hyperthyroidism and ophthalmopathy. This clonotype showed up many times. The antigen is unknown. V was trimmed by 7 bases and J by 14 bases, leaving 12 bases between them. Germline lookup yields CDR1 SNHLY and CDR2 FYNNEI. CDR3 size: 10 residues. Overall study results and limits: The authors' 13 V-J model separated ophthalmopathy from stable hyperthyroidism.

RNA transcripts gave rise to amplified TCR beta CDR3 regions. First-round RT-PCR with HTBI primers amplified the TCR CDR3 region. TCRdb passed the multiplex PCR reads through MiXCR, listing each CDR3 protein once. The table records approximately 600,000 distinct CDR3 sequences, 20% of them present only once. Subjects with ophthalmopathy showed a Clinical Activity Score no lower than 3, a NOSPECS grade no lower than 4, and a duration shorter than 3 months. For the diagnoses, clinical symptoms, serum thyroxine and TRAb, thyroid ultrasound and orbital computed tomography were used. The specimen was blood. The V call is TRBV2, the J call TRBJ2-1; a weak D match, TRBD1 (5 bases). The TCR originated in a man younger than 40 with Graves' ophthalmopathy. For the CDR3, the DNA is TGTGCCAGCAAGGGGCAGGGTGAGTTCTTC. This encodes CASKGQGEFF.